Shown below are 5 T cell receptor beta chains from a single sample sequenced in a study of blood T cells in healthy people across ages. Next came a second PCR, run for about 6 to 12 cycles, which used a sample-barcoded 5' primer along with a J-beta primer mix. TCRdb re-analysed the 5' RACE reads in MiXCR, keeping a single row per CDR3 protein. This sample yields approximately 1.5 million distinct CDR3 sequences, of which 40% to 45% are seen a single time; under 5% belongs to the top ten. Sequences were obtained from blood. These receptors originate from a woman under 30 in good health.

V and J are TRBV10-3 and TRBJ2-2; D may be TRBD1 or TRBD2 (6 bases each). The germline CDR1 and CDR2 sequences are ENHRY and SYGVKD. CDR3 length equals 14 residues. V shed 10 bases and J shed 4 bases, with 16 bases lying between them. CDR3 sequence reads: CATERGVPTGELFF. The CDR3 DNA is TGTGCCACGGAAAGGGGGGTTCCCACCGGGGAGCTGTTTTTT.

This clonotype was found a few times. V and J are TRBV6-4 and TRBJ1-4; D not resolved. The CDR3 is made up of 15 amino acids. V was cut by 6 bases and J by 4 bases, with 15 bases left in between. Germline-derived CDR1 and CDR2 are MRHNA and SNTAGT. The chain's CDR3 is CASSLEAADNEKLFF. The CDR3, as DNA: TGTGCCAGCAGCTTGGAGGCAGCTGATAATGAAAAACTGTTTTTT.

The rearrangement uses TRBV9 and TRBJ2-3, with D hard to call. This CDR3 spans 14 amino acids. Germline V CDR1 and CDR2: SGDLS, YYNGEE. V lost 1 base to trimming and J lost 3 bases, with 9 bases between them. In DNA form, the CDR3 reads TGTGCCAGCAGCGTAAGGGTGTTGACAGATACGCAGTATTTT. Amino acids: CASSVRVLTDTQYF.

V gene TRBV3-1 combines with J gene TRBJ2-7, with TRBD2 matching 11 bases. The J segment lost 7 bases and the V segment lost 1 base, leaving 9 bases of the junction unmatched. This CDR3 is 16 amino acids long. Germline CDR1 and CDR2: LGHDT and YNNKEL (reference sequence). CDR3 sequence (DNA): TGTGCCAGCAGCCAAGTCCAACTAGCGGGAGATGCTGAGCAGTACTTC. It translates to CASSQVQLAGDAEQYF.

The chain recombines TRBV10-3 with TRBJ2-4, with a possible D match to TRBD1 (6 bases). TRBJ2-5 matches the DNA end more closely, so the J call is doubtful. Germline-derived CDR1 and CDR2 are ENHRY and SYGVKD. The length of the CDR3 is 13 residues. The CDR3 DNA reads TGTGCCATCAGTGAAGGACAGCAAGAGACCCAGTACTTC. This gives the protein CAISEGQQETQYF.